This TCR beta chain was sequenced in a study of blood T cell repertoires in COVID-19 (TCRdb year 2020). Describing the broader study: Samples from collaborators originated in the United States, Italy and Spain and spanned both the acute and convalescent phases of COVID-19. The prospective study material was composed of cDNA or gDNA derived from T cells, B-cell-depleted T cells, or PBMCs. Subjects who had been exposed to COVID-19, were actively infected with it, or had recovered from it provided the deeply sampled blood TCRbeta repertoires that made up the dataset. The repertoires were released in a freely available public database meant as a resource for research on the immune response to SARS-CoV-2. Samples were obtained from the ongoing ImmuneRACE study (first 160 participants) and from about 1,300 subjects provided by 6 global collaborators. The sample metadata nearly always contained a de-identified subject ID, COVID-19 status, age in years and sex. Where available, HLA class I and class II types were obtained from metadata supplied by the sample provider rather than from assay-based typing. Findings and caveats that apply to the study as a whole: The amount of clinical and demographic metadata varied by source and participant and was provided uncurated.

TCRbeta CDR3 regions were amplified from genomic DNA using the immunoSEQ Assay, a bias-controlled multiplex PCR. The authors processed their data as follows. The number of nucleated cells in each sample was estimated by amplification of reference gene primers within the assay. To quantify the absolute abundance of each unique TCRbeta CDR3 rearrangement, sequence reads were collapsed and filtered. Productive Simpson clonality was computed per sample as the square root of Simpson's diversity index over productive rearrangements. TCRdb retrieved this table from immuneACCESS and kept in-frame rearrangements only. Not all clones are present; in checked studies, unresolved V genes account for under half, and no reason is known for the remainder. D and trimming were read from the DNA, whereas the V and J calls and clone size are those reported in that table. This sample has 300,000 to 450,000 clones in its table, and around nine tenths of those were observed once. Together, the top ten hold approximately 2.9% of the sample.

Details on this clone: The antigen this receptor binds is unknown. Base qualities are not recorded, but no much larger clone differs from it by a single base.

The collaborating institutions used their own protocols to collect whole blood in K2EDTA tubes. For TCRbeta analysis, collaborators shipped samples as frozen whole blood, isolated PBMCs, or DNA extracted from either of those sample types. Via the germline V gene, CDR1 is MNHEY and CDR2 SVGAGI. V lost 7 bases and J lost 7 bases; the stretch between them is 14 bases long. Its CDR3 holds 14 amino acids, cysteine through phenylalanine. Only the CDR3 DNA is retained, 42 bases long and in frame from the first base. Recombination connected TRBV6-5 to TRBJ1-6, and the D gene may be TRBD1, 5 bases matching. This TCR was sampled from a human donor in a cohort sampled during active COVID-19. The sequenced sample was peripheral blood. The DNA reads TGTGCCAGCAACAGGTCCCCGCAGAATTCACCCCTCCACTTT. Translated, this gives CASNRSPQNSPLHF.